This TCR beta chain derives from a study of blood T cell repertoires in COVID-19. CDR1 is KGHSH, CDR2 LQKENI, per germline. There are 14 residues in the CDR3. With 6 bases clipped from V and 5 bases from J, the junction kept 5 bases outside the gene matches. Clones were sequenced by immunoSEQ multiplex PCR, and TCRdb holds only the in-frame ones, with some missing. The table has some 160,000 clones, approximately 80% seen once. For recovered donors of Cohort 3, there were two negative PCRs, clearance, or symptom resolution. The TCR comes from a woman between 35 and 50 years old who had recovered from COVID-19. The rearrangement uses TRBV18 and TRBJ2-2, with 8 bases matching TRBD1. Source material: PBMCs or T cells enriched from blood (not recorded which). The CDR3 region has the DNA TGTGCCAGCTCCGGACAGGGTGGGACCGGGGAGCTGTTTTTT. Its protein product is CASSGQGGTGELFF.